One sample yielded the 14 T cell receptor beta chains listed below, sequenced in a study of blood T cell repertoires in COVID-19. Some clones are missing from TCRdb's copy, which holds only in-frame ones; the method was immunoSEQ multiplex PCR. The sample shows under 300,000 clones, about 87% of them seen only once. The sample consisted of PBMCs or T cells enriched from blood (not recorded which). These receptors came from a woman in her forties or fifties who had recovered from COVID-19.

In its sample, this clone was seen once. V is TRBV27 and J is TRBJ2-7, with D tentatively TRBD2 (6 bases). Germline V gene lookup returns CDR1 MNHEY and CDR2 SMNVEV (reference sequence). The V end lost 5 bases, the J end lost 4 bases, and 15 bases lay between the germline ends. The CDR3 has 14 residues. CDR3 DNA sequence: TGTGCCAGCAGTCCCAGACTAGAGGGATACGAGCAGTACTTC. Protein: CASSPRLEGYEQYF.

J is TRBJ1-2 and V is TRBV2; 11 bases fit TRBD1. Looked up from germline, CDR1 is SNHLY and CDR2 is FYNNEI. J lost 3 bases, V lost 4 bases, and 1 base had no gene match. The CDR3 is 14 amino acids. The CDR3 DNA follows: TGTGCCAGCAGTGGGGGACAGGGGGACTATGGCTACACCTTC. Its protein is CASSGGQGDYGYTF.

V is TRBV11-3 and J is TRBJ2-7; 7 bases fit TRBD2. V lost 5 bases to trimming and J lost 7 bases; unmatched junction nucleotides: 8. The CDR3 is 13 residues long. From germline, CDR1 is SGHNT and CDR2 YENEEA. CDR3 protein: CASSRGEGGEQYF. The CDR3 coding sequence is TGTGCCAGCAGCCGAGGCGAGGGAGGGGAGCAGTACTTC. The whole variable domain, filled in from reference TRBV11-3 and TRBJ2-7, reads EAGVVQSPRYKIIEKKQPVAFWCNPISGHNTLYWYLQNLGQGPELLIRYENEEAVDDSQLPKDRFSAERLKGVDSTLKIQPAELGDSAVYLCASSRGEGGEQYFGPGTRLTVT.

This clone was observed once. The CDR3 reads CASSPTGGEDTQYF. In DNA, the CDR3 is TGCGCCAGCAGTCCAACGGGAGGGGAAGATACGCAGTATTTT. The chain recombines TRBV10-2 with TRBJ2-3; TRBD2 matches at 8 bases. The CDR3 has 14 residues. V shed 5 bases, J shed 5 bases, and the junction held 6 bases outside the gene matches. Germline V gives CDR1 WSHSY, CDR2 SAAADI.

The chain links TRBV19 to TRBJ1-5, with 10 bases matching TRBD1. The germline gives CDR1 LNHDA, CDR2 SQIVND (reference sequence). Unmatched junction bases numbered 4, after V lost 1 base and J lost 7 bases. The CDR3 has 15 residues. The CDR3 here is CASSIGDRGWQPQHF. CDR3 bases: TGTGCCAGTAGTATAGGGGACAGGGGTTGGCAGCCCCAGCATTTT.

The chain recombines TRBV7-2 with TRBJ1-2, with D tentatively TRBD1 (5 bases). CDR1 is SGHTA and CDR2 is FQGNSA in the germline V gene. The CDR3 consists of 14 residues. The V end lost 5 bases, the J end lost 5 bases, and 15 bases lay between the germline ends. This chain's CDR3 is CASSLPKTAYGYTF. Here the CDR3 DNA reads TGTGCCAGCAGCCTCCCAAAGACAGCATATGGCTACACCTTC. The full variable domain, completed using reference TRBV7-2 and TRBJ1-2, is GAGVSQSPSNKVTEKGKDVELRCDPISGHTALYWYRQSLGQGLEFLIYFQGNSAPDKSGLPSDRFSAERTGGSVSTLTIQRTQQEDSAVYLCASSLPKTAYGYTFGSGTRLTVV.

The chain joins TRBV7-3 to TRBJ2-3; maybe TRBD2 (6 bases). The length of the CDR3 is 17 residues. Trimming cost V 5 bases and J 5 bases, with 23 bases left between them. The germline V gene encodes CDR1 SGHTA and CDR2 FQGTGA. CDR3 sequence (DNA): TGTGCCAGCAGCCGGGGAAGCGGAGGGCCGTCAGAAGATACGCAGTATTTT. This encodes CASSRGSGGPSEDTQYF. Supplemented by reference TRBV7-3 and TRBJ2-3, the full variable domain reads GAGVSQTPSNKVTEKGKYVELRCDPISGHTALYWYRQSLGQGPEFLIYFQGTGAADDSGLPNDRFFAVRPEGSVSTLKIQRTERGDSAVYLCASSRGSGGPSEDTQYFGPGTRLTVL.

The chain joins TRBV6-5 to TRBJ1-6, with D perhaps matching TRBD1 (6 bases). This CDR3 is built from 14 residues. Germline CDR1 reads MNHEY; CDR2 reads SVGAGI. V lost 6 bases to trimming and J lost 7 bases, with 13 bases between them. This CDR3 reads CASSGTRNNSPLHF. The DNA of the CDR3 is TGTGCCAGCAGCGGGACACGGAACAATTCACCCCTCCACTTT.

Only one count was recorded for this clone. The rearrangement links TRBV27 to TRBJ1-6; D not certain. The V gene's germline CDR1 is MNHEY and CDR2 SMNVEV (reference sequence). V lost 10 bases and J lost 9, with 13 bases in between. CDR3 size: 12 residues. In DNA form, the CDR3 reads TGTGCCACCGGTCGGTCGTCTTCACCCCTCCACTTT. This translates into CATGRSSSPLHF.

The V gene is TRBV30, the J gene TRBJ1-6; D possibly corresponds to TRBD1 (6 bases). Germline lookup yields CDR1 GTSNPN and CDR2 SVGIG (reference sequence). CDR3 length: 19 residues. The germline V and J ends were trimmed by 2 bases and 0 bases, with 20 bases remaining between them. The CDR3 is CAWSPTGTLINSYNSPLHF. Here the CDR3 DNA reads TGTGCCTGGAGTCCTACCGGGACACTTATCAACTCCTATAATTCACCCCTCCACTTT.

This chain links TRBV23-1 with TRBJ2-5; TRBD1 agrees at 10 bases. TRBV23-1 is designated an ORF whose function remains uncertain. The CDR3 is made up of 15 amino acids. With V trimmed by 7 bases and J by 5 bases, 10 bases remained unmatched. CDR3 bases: TGCGCCAGCACGGGCCCGGGACAGGGGCTTGAGACCCAGTACTTC. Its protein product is CASTGPGQGLETQYF.

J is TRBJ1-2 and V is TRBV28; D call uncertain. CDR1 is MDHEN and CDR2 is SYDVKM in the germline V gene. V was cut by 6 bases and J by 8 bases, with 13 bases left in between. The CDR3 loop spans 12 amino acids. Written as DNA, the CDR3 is TGTGCCAGCAGCGCTAGTGGGTGGGGCTACACCTTC. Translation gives CASSASGWGYTF.

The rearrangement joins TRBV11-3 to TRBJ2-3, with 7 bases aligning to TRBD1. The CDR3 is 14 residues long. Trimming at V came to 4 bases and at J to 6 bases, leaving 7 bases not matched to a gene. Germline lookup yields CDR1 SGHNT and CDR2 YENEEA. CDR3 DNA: TGTGCCAGCAGCTCGGGGACAGTCTCCGATACGCAGTATTTT. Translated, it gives CASSSGTVSDTQYF.

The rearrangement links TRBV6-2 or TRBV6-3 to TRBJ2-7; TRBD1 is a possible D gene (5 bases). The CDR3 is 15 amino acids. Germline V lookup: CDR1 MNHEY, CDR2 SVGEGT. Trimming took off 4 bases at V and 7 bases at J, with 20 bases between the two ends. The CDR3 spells CASSFLSGAKGEQYF. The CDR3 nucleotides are TGTGCCAGCAGTTTTCTGTCTGGGGCGAAGGGTGAGCAGTACTTC.